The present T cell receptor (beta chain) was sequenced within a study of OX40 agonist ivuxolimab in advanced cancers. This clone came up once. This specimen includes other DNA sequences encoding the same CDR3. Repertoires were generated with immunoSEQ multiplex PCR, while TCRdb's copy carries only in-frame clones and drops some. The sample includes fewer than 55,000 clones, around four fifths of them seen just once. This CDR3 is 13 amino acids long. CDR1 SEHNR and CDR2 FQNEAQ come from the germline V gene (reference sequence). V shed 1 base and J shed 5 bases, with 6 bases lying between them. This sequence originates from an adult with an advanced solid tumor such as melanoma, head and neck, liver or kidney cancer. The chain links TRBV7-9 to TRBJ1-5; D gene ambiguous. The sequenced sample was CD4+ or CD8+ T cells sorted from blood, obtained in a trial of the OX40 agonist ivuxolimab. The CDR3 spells CASSLGEDQPQHF. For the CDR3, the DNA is TGTGCCAGCAGCTTAGGAGAGGATCAGCCCCAGCATTTT.